This section outlines one T cell receptor beta chain sequence together with its context. What it binds is not known. The data derive from a study of cytomegalovirus exposure and HLA in healthy donors. Overall study results and limits: According to a later analysis, donors in an Asian-associated ancestry cluster reportedly had fewer N-insertions than the approximately 730-donor mean. Reports credit the classifier with highly specific, highly sensitive diagnosis of cytomegalovirus status.

In the PCR, 60 Vbeta and 13 Jbeta primers were used. Using immunoSEQ multiplex PCR, the repertoire was profiled, and TCRdb retains in-frame clones only, with some absent. The clone table shows more than 95,000 clones, with the ten largest holding less than 4%. Germline CDR1 SGHTA, CDR2 FQGNSA. This CDR3 spans 15 amino acids. With 2 bases removed from V and 1 base from J, the gap between germline ends came to 11 bases. The material sequenced was PBMCs. The TCR originated in a man in his forties in good health and CMV-seronegative. V is TRBV7-2 and J is TRBJ2-5; D perhaps matches TRBD2 (6 bases). The CDR3 is CASSLTGSGQETQYF. In nucleotides, the CDR3 is TGTGCCAGCAGCTTAACGGGTAGCGGCCAAGAGACCCAGTACTTC.